The clone carrying this T cell receptor (beta chain) was counted many times. The sample is drawn from a study of T-cell reconstitution after alpha-beta-depleted transplantation in children. Library preparation (for TCRbeta) was performed with unique molecular identifiers. Via MiXCR, TCRdb re-called the PCR reads, giving one row per CDR3 protein. The profile shows about 230,000 distinct CDR3 sequences, approximately 11% of them singletons. Germline CDR1 reads DFQATT; CDR2 reads SNEGSKA (reference sequence). CDR3 length: 15 residues. V trimming: 5 bases; J trimming: 0 bases; junction bases outside the gene matches: 4.

The TCR sequence derives from a child in the first two years of life with acute myeloid leukemia, due to receive a stem cell transplant. Sequencing used PBMCs, obtained before TCRalphabeta/CD19-depleted stem cell transplant. This chain connects TRBV20-1 to TRBJ2-7; 13 nucleotides line up with TRBD2. The CDR3: CSAPGLAGVSYEQYF. The CDR3 DNA sequence: TGCAGTGCTCCCGGACTAGCGGGAGTCTCCTACGAGCAGTACTTC.